A single T cell receptor beta chain is shown here with its context. A much larger clone lies one base from this, so it may be a read error. This record belongs to a study of blood T cells in healthy people across ages. Germline V gene sequence: CDR1 SGDLS, CDR2 YYNGEE. CDR3 length equals 16 residues. A J-beta primer mix and a sample-barcoded 5' primer were used in a second PCR of roughly 6 to 11 cycles. One entry per CDR3 protein results from TCRdb running MiXCR on the 5' RACE reads. The sample includes some 880,000 distinct CDR3 sequences, around 34% of them seen just once. Extraction yielded at least 6 micrograms of total RNA per sample.

The chain couples TRBV9 to TRBJ2-5; no definite D call. Judging by the DNA end, TRBJ2-1 fits better; the J call may be wrong. The sequence derives from a man aged 18 to 35 in good health. The sequenced sample consisted of blood. CDR3 sequence: CASSVHPVQYQETQFF. In DNA, the CDR3 is TGTGCCAGCAGCGTCCATCCGGTCCAGTACCAAGAGACCCAGTTCTTC.